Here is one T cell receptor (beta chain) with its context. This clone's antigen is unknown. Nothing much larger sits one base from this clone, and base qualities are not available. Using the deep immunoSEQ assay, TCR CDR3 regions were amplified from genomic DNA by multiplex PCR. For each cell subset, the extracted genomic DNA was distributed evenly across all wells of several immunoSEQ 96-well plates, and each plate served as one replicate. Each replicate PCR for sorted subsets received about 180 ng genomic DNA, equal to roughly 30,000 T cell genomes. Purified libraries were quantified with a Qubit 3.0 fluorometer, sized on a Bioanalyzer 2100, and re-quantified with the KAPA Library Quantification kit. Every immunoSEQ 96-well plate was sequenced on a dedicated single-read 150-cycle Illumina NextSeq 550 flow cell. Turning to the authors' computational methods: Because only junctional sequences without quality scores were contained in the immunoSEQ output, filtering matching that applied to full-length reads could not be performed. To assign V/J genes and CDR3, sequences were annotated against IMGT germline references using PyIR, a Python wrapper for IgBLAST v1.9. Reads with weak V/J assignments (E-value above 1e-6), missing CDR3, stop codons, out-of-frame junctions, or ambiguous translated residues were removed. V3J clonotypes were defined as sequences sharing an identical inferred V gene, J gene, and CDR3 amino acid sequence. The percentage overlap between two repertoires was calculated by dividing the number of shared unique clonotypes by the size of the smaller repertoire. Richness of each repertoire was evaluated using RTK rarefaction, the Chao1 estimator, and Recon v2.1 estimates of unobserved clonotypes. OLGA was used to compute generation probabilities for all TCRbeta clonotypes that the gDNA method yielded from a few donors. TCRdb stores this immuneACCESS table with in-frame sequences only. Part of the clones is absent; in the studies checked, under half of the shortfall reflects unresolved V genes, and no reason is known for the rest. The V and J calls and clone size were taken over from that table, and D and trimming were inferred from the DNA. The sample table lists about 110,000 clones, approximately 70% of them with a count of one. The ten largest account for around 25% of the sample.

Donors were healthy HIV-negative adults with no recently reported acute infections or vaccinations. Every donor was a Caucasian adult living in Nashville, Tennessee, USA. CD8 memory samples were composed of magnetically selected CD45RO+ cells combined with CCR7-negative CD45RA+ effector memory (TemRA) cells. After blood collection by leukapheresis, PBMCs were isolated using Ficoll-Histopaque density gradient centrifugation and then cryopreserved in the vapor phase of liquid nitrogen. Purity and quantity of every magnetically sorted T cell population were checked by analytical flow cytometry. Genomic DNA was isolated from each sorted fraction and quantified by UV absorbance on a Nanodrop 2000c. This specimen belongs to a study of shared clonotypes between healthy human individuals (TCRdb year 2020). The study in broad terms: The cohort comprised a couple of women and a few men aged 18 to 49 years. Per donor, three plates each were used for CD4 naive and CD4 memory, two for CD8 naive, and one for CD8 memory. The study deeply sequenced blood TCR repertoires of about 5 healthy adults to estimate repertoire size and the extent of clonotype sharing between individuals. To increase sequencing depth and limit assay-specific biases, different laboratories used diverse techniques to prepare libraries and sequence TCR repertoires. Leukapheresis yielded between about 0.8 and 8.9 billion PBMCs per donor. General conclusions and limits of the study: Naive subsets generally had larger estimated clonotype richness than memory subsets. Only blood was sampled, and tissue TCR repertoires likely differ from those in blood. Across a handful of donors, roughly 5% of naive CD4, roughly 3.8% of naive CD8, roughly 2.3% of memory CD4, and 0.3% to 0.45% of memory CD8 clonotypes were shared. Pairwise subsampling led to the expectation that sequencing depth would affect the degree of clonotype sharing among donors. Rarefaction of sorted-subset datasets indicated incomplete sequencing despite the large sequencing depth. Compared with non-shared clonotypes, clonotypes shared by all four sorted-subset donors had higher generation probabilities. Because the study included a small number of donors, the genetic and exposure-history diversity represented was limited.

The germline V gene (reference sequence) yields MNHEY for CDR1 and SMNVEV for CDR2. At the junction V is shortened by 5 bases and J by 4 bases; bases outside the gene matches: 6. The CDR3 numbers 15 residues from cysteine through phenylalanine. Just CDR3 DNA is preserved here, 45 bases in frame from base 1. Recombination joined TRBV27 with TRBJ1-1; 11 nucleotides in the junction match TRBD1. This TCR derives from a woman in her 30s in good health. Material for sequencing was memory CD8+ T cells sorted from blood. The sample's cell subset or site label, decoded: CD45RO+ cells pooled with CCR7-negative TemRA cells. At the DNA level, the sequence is TGTGCCAGCAGTAGAGGACAGGGGGCGATCACTGAAGCTTTCTTT. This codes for CASSRGQGAITEAFF.